These 23 T cell receptor beta chains were sequenced from one sample in a study of blood T cell repertoires in COVID-19. Sequencing used immunoSEQ multiplex PCR; TCRdb keeps in-frame clones, though not all of them. The data contain under 75,000 clones, 70% to 90% of them singletons. The sequenced sample consisted of peripheral blood. All receptors derive from a woman older than 75 with active COVID-19.

The CDR3 is CASSPLEAGEAFF. The CDR3, as DNA: TGTGCCAGCTCACCCCTGGAGGCGGGTGAAGCTTTCTTT. The chain uses TRBV18 and TRBJ1-1; D uncertain. Germline CDR1 and CDR2: KGHSH and LQKENI. This CDR3 contains 13 residues. V was clipped by 3 bases and J by 7 bases, with 12 bases between them.

This clone occurred once. This chain connects TRBV10-3 to TRBJ2-7; 10 bases are shared with TRBD2. Unmatched junction bases numbered 7, after V lost 0 bases and J lost 2 bases. The germline V gene has CDR1 ENHRY and CDR2 SYGVKD. This CDR3 is built from 17 residues. The DNA for the CDR3 is TGTGCCATCAGTGAGTCCCGACAAGCGGGGGGGACCTACGAGCAGTACTTC. It yields the protein CAISESRQAGGTYEQYF.

The V gene is TRBV5-1, the J gene TRBJ1-1; D gene unclear. The ends were cut back, 8 bases at V and 1 base at J, with 9 bases in the middle. Germline CDR1 and CDR2: SGHRS and YFSETQ. This CDR3 comprises 12 residues. As DNA, the CDR3 is TGCGCCAGGCCGCGCGGGAACACTGAAGCTTTCTTT. Its protein is CARPRGNTEAFF.

This rearrangement joins TRBV6-6 to TRBJ2-1, with TRBD2 as a possible D gene (7 bases). V lost 7 bases, J lost 1 base, and 14 bases lay in between. Germline V gene lookup returns CDR1 MNHNY and CDR2 SVGAGI (reference sequence). The CDR3 runs 15 residues. Written as DNA, the CDR3 is TGTGCCAGCACCCTAGGGGGGGAGTCCTACAATGAGCAGTTCTTC. Translated: CASTLGGESYNEQFF.

Concerning this clone: Other DNA variants within this sample encode the same CDR3. This rearrangement joins TRBV7-9 to TRBJ2-7; 10 bases are shared with TRBD1. V shed 4 bases, J shed 6 bases, and the junction held 3 bases outside the gene matches. This CDR3 is built from 13 residues. Germline values: CDR1 SEHNR, CDR2 FQNEAQ (reference sequence). Here the CDR3 reads CASSSGTGAEQYF. The CDR3 region has the DNA TGTGCCAGCAGCTCCGGGACAGGGGCCGAGCAGTACTTC.

The chain combines TRBV27 with TRBJ1-5; a weak D match, TRBD1 (6 bases). V lost 2 bases and J lost 6, with 14 bases in between. CDR3 length: 15 amino acids. The germline V gene encodes CDR1 MNHEY and CDR2 SMNVEV (reference sequence). CDR3 sequence: CASSLRGGVAQPQHF. In DNA, the CDR3 is TGTGCCAGCAGTTTAAGGGGGGGGGTGGCTCAGCCCCAGCATTTT.

The V call is TRBV20-1, the J call TRBJ2-5; D unclear. The CDR3 has 9 residues. Germline CDR1 and CDR2: DFQATT and SNEGSKA (reference sequence). Trimming shortened V by 7 bases and J by 7 bases, and 7 bases separated the two germline ends. As DNA, the CDR3 is TGCAGTGGCTCTAGGACCCAGTACTTC. Its protein is CSGSRTQYF.

The J gene is TRBJ2-5, the V gene TRBV5-1; the D gene is possibly TRBD2 (5 bases). V dropped 0 bases and J dropped 10 bases, with 19 bases sitting between them. CDR3 length equals 15 residues. Germline lookup yields CDR1 SGHRS and CDR2 YFSETQ. The CDR3 spells CASSLESYRGRLQYF. The CDR3 bases are TGCGCCAGCAGCTTGGAGAGCTACCGGGGAAGGCTCCAGTACTTC.

The rearrangement uses TRBV6-6 and TRBJ1-2; D remains unclear. The CDR3 runs 11 residues. Per the germline V gene, CDR1 is MNHNY and CDR2 is SVGAGI (reference sequence). V lost 0 bases to trimming and J lost 13 bases, with 9 bases between them. CDR3: CASSYSFPVTF. In DNA form, the CDR3 reads TGTGCCAGCAGTTACTCGTTTCCCGTCACCTTC.

This clone was found a few times. The chain has TRBV14 and TRBJ2-7; D perhaps matches TRBD1 (5 bases). The germline V gene has CDR1 SGHDN and CDR2 FVKESK. The CDR3 extends over 15 amino acids. V lost 5 bases and J 5 bases, leaving 19 bases between the germline ends. DNA for the CDR3: TGTGCCAGCAGCGGGAACTTAGGGGCGTACCACGAGCAGTACTTC. Protein product: CASSGNLGAYHEQYF. The full variable domain, rest sourced from reference TRBV14 and TRBJ2-7, is EAGVTQFPSHSVIEKGQTVTLRCDPISGHDNLYWYRRVMGKEIKFLLHFVKESKQDESGMPNNRFLAERTGGTYSTLKVQPAELEDSGVYFCASSGNLGAYHEQYFGPGTRLTVT.

The rearrangement uses TRBV2 and TRBJ2-1; 10 bases are shared with TRBD2. Germline V CDR1 and CDR2: SNHLY, FYNNEI. This CDR3 has 15 residues. Losses at the gene ends were 2 bases for V and 5 bases for J; bases not matched to a gene: 3. The CDR3 DNA sequence: TGTGCCAGCAGTGAAAGGCTAGCGGGGGACAATGAGCAGTTCTTC. It codes for CASSERLAGDNEQFF.

DNA of the CDR3: TGTGCCAGCGCACCTAGTGGGGATACGCAGTATTTT. Its protein is CASAPSGDTQYF. The rearrangement joins TRBV2 to TRBJ2-3; D is uncertain. Trimming shortened V by 8 bases and J by 6 bases, and 12 bases separated the two germline ends. The length of the CDR3 is 12 residues. Germline CDR1 SNHLY, CDR2 FYNNEI. The full variable domain, with the rest looked up from reference TRBV2 and TRBJ2-3, is EPEVTQTPSHQVTQMGQEVILRCVPISNHLYFYWYRQILGQKVEFLVSFYNNEISEKSEIFDDQFSVERPDGSNFTLKIRSTKLEDSAMYFCASAPSGDTQYFGPGTRLTVL.

V usage is TRBV5-8 and J usage is TRBJ1-1, with unresolved D. V lost 2 bases, J lost 0 bases, and 5 bases lay in between. The V gene's germline CDR1 is SGHTS and CDR2 YDEGEE. This CDR3 is 13 amino acids long. The DNA for the CDR3 is TGTGCCAGCAGCTTTTCAGTGAACACTGAAGCTTTCTTT. Amino acid sequence: CASSFSVNTEAFF.

V gene TRBV9 combines with J gene TRBJ2-5, with TRBD2 identical over 9 bases. Germline V gene data show CDR1 as SGDLS and CDR2 as YYNGEE. J gave up 7 bases and V 0 bases, and 7 bases lay outside the gene matches. The CDR3 consists of 15 residues. Here the CDR3 DNA reads TGTGCCAGCAGCGTAGGCGTTAGCGGGGGAACGACCCAGTACTTC. Its protein is CASSVGVSGGTTQYF.

The V gene is TRBV6-6, the J gene TRBJ1-6, with a possible D match to TRBD1 (5 bases). V lost 2 bases and J 4 bases, leaving 9 bases between the germline ends. CDR3 size: 15 residues. Germline CDR1 MNHNY, CDR2 SVGAGI (reference sequence). CDR3 sequence: CASSYVGPYNSPLHF. The CDR3 nucleotides are TGTGCCAGCAGTTACGTGGGGCCTTATAATTCACCCCTCCACTTT.

The chain couples TRBV19 to TRBJ2-2; D is undetermined. CDR1 is LNHDA and CDR2 is SQIVND in the germline V gene (reference sequence). CDR3 size: 13 residues. V lost 3 bases and J lost 1, with 3 bases in between. In DNA, the CDR3 is TGTGCCAGTAGTATCCAGAACACCGGGGAGCTGTTTTTT. This gives the protein CASSIQNTGELFF.

DNA for the CDR3: TGTGCCAGCGCGGGGGAAAACAATCAGCCCCAGCATTTT. The encoded protein is CASAGENNQPQHF. V usage is TRBV12-3 or TRBV12-4 and J usage is TRBJ1-5; weak D call: TRBD1 (5 bases). The CDR3 sequence is 13 residues long. Trimming removed 8 bases from V and 3 bases from J, with 11 bases in between.

This clone was counted once. This chain connects TRBV28 to TRBJ2-7; the match to TRBD1 covers 9 bases. The V segment lost 6 bases and the J segment 4 bases; nucleotides outside the gene matches: 7. The CDR3 has 14 residues. The V gene's germline CDR1 is MDHEN and CDR2 SYDVKM. CDR3 sequence: CASRRTGVLYEQYF. As DNA, the CDR3 is TGTGCCAGCAGGAGGACAGGGGTCTTATACGAGCAGTACTTC.

The chain combines TRBV20-1 with TRBJ1-2; TRBD1 agrees at 12 bases. Germline V CDR1 and CDR2: DFQATT, SNEGSKA (reference sequence). Trimming took 3 bases from V and 7 from J; bases not matched to a gene: 12. This CDR3 spans 16 amino acids. In DNA form, the CDR3 reads TGCAGTGCTAGTCCTAGGCAGGGACAGGGGGCGAGTGGCTACACCTTC. Translating it yields CSASPRQGQGASGYTF.

This clone showed up just once. The CDR3 nucleotides read TGTGCCAGCAGCAAACAGGGTAACTATGGCTACACCTTC. Translating it yields CASSKQGNYGYTF. This rearrangement joins TRBV9 to TRBJ1-2; weak D call: TRBD1 (6 bases). Trimming cost V 4 bases and J 1 base, with 8 bases left between them. The CDR3 length is 13 residues. Looked up from germline, CDR1 is SGDLS and CDR2 is YYNGEE. The entire variable domain, with the rest obtained from reference TRBV9 and TRBJ1-2, is as follows: DSGVTQTPKHLITATGQRVTLRCSPRSGDLSVYWYQQSLDQGLQFLIQYYNGEERAKGNILERFSAQQFPDLHSELNLSSLELGDSALYFCASSKQGNYGYTFGSGTRLTVV.

The V gene is TRBV4-2, the J gene TRBJ1-2; 8 bases are a match to TRBD1. The CDR3 has 17 residues. Germline loops: CDR1 LGHNA, CDR2 YNFKEQ. V gave up 0 bases and J gave up 6 bases; unmatched junction bases: 12. CDR3 amino acids: CASSQEALRTGKNGYTF. As DNA, the CDR3 is TGTGCCAGCAGCCAAGAAGCACTCAGGACAGGGAAGAATGGCTACACCTTC.

This chain uses TRBV7-8 with TRBJ2-6; D not resolved. This CDR3 is 18 amino acids long. Trimming took off 2 bases at V and 1 base at J, with 15 bases between the two ends. Germline V gene data show CDR1 as SGHVS and CDR2 as FQNEAQ. In DNA, the CDR3 is TGTGCCAGCAGCTTATTCCCGTTTGGGCTATCTGGGGCCAACGTCCTGACTTTC. Translated, it gives CASSLFPFGLSGANVLTF.

The rearrangement links TRBV9 to TRBJ2-7, with 7 positions matching TRBD1. This CDR3 region has 13 residues. V lost 4 bases, J lost 5 bases, and 6 bases stayed unmatched. Per germline, CDR1 SGDLS and CDR2 YYNGEE. The CDR3 DNA follows: TGTGCCAGCAGCCCGCCAACAGGGGACGAGCAGTACTTC. This translates into CASSPPTGDEQYF.